One and the same sample provided the 16 T cell receptor beta chains below, sequenced in a study of CXCR4 blockade with PD-1 therapy in pancreatic cancer. TCRdb's table, derived via immunoSEQ multiplex PCR, lists solely in-frame clones and lacks some. The sample carries approximately 8,900 clones, less than 75% recorded once. The sequencing input was tumor tissue. The source is a human donor with pancreatic ductal adenocarcinoma.

This clone has more than one count but fewer than ten. The rearrangement joins TRBV19 to TRBJ2-1, with a weak D call TRBD2 (5 bases). Germline V CDR1 and CDR2: LNHDA, SQIVND (reference sequence). CDR3 length: 16 residues. V gave up 3 bases and J gave up 2 bases, with 14 bases separating them. This CDR3 is CASSMAPAETYNEQFF. Written as DNA, the CDR3 is TGTGCCAGTAGTATGGCTCCAGCGGAAACCTACAATGAGCAGTTCTTC.

V is TRBV28 and J is TRBJ2-7; no clear D gene. The CDR3 loop spans 16 amino acids. Per the germline V gene, CDR1 is MDHEN and CDR2 is SYDVKM. The V and J ends lost 6 bases and 0 bases respectively, with 18 bases between them. The chain's CDR3 is CASSSLARGSSYEQYF. The CDR3 coding sequence is TGTGCCAGCAGCTCTTTAGCCCGCGGTAGCTCCTACGAGCAGTACTTC.

On this clone: An end of the junction differs from the germline gene, which may be a read error. The V and J genes are TRBV6-8 and TRBJ2-7; 9 nucleotides match TRBD1. The CDR3 runs 17 residues. In germline, CDR1 is MNHGY, CDR2 SAAAGT. CDR3 in DNA: TGTGCCATCAGTGCCGCTTCCGGGACAGGGCCGTTCGGGGAGCAGTACTTC. Translating gives CAISAASGTGPFGEQYF.

The sample holds a few counts of this clone. The chain carries TRBV5-1 and TRBJ2-3; D perhaps matches TRBD1 (5 bases). Germline assignment: CDR1 SGHRS and CDR2 YFSETQ. The CDR3 runs 14 residues. Trimming removed 5 bases from V and 5 bases from J, with 15 bases in between. Here the CDR3 DNA reads TGCGCCAGCAGAACGGGCCAAAGGGGAGATACGCAGTATTTT. Translation gives CASRTGQRGDTQYF.

This clone appeared a few times. The rearrangement uses TRBV28 and TRBJ1-2, with D perhaps matching TRBD1 (6 bases). The CDR3 loop spans 12 amino acids. From germline, CDR1 is MDHEN and CDR2 SYDVKM. V dropped 5 bases and J dropped 6 bases, with 10 bases sitting between them. The CDR3 DNA reads TGTGCCAGCAGTACCTGGACAGATGGCTACACCTTC. This translates into CASSTWTDGYTF.

The chain couples TRBV19 to TRBJ2-2, with D tentatively TRBD2 (6 bases). Germline V gives CDR1 LNHDA, CDR2 SQIVND (reference sequence). The V gene lost 0 bases and the J gene lost 7 bases, with 15 bases spanning the gap. CDR3 length equals 16 residues. DNA of the CDR3: TGTGCCAGTAGTATAGATCGACCCGGGGGAGGCGGGGAGCTGTTTTTT. This sequence encodes CASSIDRPGGGGELFF. Combining the CDR3 with reference TRBV19 and TRBJ2-2 gives the whole variable domain DGGITQSPKYLFRKEGQNVTLSCEQNLNHDAMYWYRQDPGQGLRLIYYSQIVNDFQKGDIAEGYSVSREKKESFPLTVTSAQKNPTAFYLCASSIDRPGGGGELFFGEGSRLTVL.

The chain is built from TRBV29-1 and TRBJ2-3; tentatively, D is TRBD2 (6 bases). The CDR3 is 16 residues long. The germline V gene has CDR1 SQVTM and CDR2 ANQGSEA. The ends were cut back, 4 bases at V and 1 base at J, with 18 bases in the middle. This chain's CDR3 is CSVAPWDRGGTDTQYF. Written as DNA, the CDR3 is TGCAGCGTTGCACCCTGGGACCGCGGGGGCACAGATACGCAGTATTTT.

The chain recombines TRBV28 with TRBJ2-3; either TRBD1 or TRBD2 may supply D (5 bases each). Germline V gene lookup returns CDR1 MDHEN and CDR2 SYDVKM. The CDR3 consists of 14 residues. V was shortened by 7 bases and J by 0 bases, with 11 bases between the two germline ends. Here the CDR3 DNA reads TGTGCCAGCAAGGGGACCCTTAGCACAGATACGCAGTATTTT. It is translated as CASKGTLSTDTQYF.

This clone was found a few times. This chain joins TRBV28 and TRBJ1-4; TRBD1 is a possible D gene (6 bases). V was pared by 1 base and J by 0 bases, with 12 bases between. The CDR3 is 17 residues long. CDR1 is MDHEN and CDR2 is SYDVKM in the germline V gene. CDR3 loop: CASSLYRAFTTNEKLFF. In nucleotides, the CDR3 is TGTGCCAGCAGTTTATACAGGGCCTTCACAACTAATGAAAAACTGTTTTTT.

The J gene is TRBJ1-2, the V gene TRBV19; D is unclear. This CDR3 has 15 residues. Germline CDR1 and CDR2: LNHDA and SQIVND (reference sequence). Trimming took 2 bases from V and 7 from J, leaving 17 bases between them. The CDR3 sequence is CASSITAAWDVGYTF. In DNA, the CDR3 is TGTGCCAGTAGTATAACGGCAGCTTGGGATGTTGGCTACACCTTC. Together with reference TRBV19 and TRBJ1-2, the CDR3 gives the full variable domain: DGGITQSPKYLFRKEGQNVTLSCEQNLNHDAMYWYRQDPGQGLRLIYYSQIVNDFQKGDIAEGYSVSREKKESFPLTVTSAQKNPTAFYLCASSITAAWDVGYTFGSGTRLTVV.

This chain connects TRBV30 to TRBJ1-2, with no clear D. Germline-derived CDR1 and CDR2 are GTSNPN and SVGIG (reference sequence). CDR3 length: 12 residues. With 5 bases removed from V and 5 bases from J, the gap between germline ends came to 12 bases. CDR3 sequence reads: CAWGRGGYGYTF. CDR3 nucleotides: TGTGCCTGGGGTCGGGGAGGGTATGGCTACACCTTC.

A note on this clone: The sample holds other DNA sequences that translate to the same CDR3. The chain recombines TRBV19 with TRBJ2-7; D is uncertain. The V and J ends lost 4 bases and 3 bases respectively, with 4 bases between them. There are 11 residues in the CDR3. In germline, CDR1 is LNHDA, CDR2 SQIVND (reference sequence). The DNA of the CDR3 is TGTGCCAGTAGTAGGGGCTACGAGCAGTACTTC. Protein: CASSRGYEQYF.

Concerning this clone: A junction end diverges from the germline sequence, so it may reflect a read error. This chain connects TRBV19 to TRBJ2-7, with D perhaps TRBD1 (5 bases). This CDR3 is 14 amino acids long. Germline CDR1 and CDR2: LNHDA and SQIVND (reference sequence). The CDR3 loop is CASSLDSNSYEQYF. CDR3 nucleotide sequence: TGTGCCAGTAGTCTAGACAGTAACTCCTACGAGCAGTACTTC.

This chain joins TRBV9 and TRBJ1-2; possible D gene TRBD1, 5 bases. Trimming cost V 5 bases and J 9 bases, with 17 bases left between them. Per the germline V gene, CDR1 is SGDLS and CDR2 is YYNGEE. The CDR3 consists of 13 residues. The CDR3 here is CASRGDDTLSYTF. The CDR3, as DNA: TGTGCCAGCAGGGGGGACGACACCCTGAGCTACACCTTC. Based on the CDR3 plus reference TRBV9 and TRBJ1-2, the full variable domain is DSGVTQTPKHLITATGQRVTLRCSPRSGDLSVYWYQQSLDQGLQFLIQYYNGEERAKGNILERFSAQQFPDLHSELNLSSLELGDSALYFCASRGDDTLSYTFGSGTRLTVV.

The chain has TRBV19 and TRBJ2-1; D is possibly TRBD1 or TRBD2 (6 bases each). Germline assignment: CDR1 LNHDA and CDR2 SQIVND (reference sequence). The V and J ends lost 7 bases and 5 bases respectively, with 21 bases between them. CDR3 length equals 16 residues. In DNA, the CDR3 is TGTGCCAGTAACCCGGGACGGGGGCGGGCGAACAATGAGCAGTTCTTC. The encoded protein is CASNPGRGRANNEQFF.

This clone was seen a handful of times. The V call is TRBV7-6, the J call TRBJ2-3; D may be TRBD2 (6 bases). The ends were cut back, 4 bases at V and 6 bases at J, with 20 bases in the middle. Germline CDR1 and CDR2: SGHVS and FNYEAQ. The CDR3 has 16 amino acids. For the CDR3, the DNA is TGTGCCAGCAGCTCCCCCCTGCCGAGTCGGGGGGATACGCAGTATTTT. Protein product: CASSSPLPSRGDTQYF.